This TCR beta chain was sequenced for a study of blood T cell repertoires in COVID-19. Methods used by the authors: How many nucleated cells were present was estimated from reference gene primer amplification. This table comes from immunoSEQ multiplex PCR, and its TCRdb copy is limited to in-frame clones, with some not included. Clone size and the V and J calls come from that table; the DNA yielded D and trimming. This table has under 130,000 clones, roughly 79% appearing once. V shed 4 bases, J shed 5 bases, and the junction held 15 bases outside the gene matches. The germline V gene encodes CDR1 SGHRS and CDR2 YFSETQ. The CDR3 length is 18 residues.

This receptor was identified in a woman between 65 and 79 years old with acute or convalescent COVID-19. This chain connects TRBV5-1 to TRBJ1-4; 9 bases map to TRBD1. Sample: peripheral blood. CDR3 region: CASSPLGQGRAGNEKLFF. CDR3 coding DNA: TGCGCCAGCAGCCCACTCGGACAGGGGAGAGCGGGAAATGAAAAACTGTTTTTT.